The sequence of this T cell receptor beta chain was determined in a study of blood T cell repertoires in COVID-19. Looking at the study overall: Samples representing acute and convalescent COVID-19 were sourced from the United States, Italy and Spain. Sources were T cells, B-cell-depleted T cells, or PBMCs; the material itself was cDNA or gDNA.

CDR1 and CDR2 (germline): SEHNR, FQNEAQ (reference sequence). V shed 3 bases, J shed 8 bases, and the junction held 11 bases outside the gene matches. CDR3 size: 15 residues. As handled by the study authors: By means of reference gene primer amplification, nucleated cell counts were estimated. Assay used: immunoSEQ multiplex PCR; TCRdb lists only in-frame clones, some missing. V and J calls and clone size are as listed in that table; D and trimming were resolved from the DNA. The sample yields around 250,000 clones, roughly 86% seen once. This receptor was obtained from a man aged 40-55 years with active or convalescent COVID-19. The genes are TRBV7-9 and TRBJ1-2; 8 nucleotides agree with TRBD1. Material for sequencing was peripheral blood. The CDR3 DNA follows: TGTGCCAGCAGCTTTGAAGGGGGACAGGTGATGGGCTACACCTTC. This sequence encodes CASSFEGGQVMGYTF.